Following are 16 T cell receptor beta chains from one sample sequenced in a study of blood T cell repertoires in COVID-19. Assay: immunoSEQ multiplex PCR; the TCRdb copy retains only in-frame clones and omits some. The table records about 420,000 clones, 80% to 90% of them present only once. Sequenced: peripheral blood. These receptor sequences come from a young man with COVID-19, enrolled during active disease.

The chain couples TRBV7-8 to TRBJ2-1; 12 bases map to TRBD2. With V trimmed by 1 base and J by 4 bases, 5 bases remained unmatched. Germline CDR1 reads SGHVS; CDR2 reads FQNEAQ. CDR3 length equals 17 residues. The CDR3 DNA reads TGTGCCAGCAGCTTAGGGACTAGCGGGGTAGTTTACAATGAGCAGTTCTTC. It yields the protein CASSLGTSGVVYNEQFF.

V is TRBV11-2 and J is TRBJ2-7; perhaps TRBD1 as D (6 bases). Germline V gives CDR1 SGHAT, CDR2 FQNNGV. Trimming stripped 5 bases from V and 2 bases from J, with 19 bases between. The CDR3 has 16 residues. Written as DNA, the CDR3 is TGTGCCAGCAGCGCTACCGGGACAACGACAGCCTACGAGCAGTACTTC. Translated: CASSATGTTTAYEQYF.

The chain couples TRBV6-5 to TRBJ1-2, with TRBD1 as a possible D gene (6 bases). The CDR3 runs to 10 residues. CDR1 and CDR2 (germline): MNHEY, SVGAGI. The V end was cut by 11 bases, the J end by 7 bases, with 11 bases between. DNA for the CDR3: TGTGCCGGGGGCGGGGGTGGCTACACCTTC. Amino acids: CAGGGGGYTF.

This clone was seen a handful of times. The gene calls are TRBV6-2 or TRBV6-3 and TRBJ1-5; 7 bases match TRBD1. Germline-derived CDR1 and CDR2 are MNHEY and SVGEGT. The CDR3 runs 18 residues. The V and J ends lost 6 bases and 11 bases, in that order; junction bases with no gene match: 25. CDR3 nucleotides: TGTGCCAGCAGCCACCATTCTGTGGGACAGCTAGATGGATCGGCCCAGCATTTT. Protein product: CASSHHSVGQLDGSAQHF.

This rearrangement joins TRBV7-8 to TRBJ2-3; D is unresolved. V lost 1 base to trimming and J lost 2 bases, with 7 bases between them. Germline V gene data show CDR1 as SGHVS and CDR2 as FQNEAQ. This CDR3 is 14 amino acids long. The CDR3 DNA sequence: TGTGCCAGCAGCTTAGGGGCTATCACAGATACGCAGTATTTT. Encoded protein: CASSLGAITDTQYF.

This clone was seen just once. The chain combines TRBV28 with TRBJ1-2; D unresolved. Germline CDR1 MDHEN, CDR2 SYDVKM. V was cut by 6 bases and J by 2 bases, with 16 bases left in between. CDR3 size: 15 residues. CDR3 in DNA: TGTGCCAGCAGGGGTTCTGGCCTAGGAAACTATGGCTACACCTTC. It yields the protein CASRGSGLGNYGYTF.

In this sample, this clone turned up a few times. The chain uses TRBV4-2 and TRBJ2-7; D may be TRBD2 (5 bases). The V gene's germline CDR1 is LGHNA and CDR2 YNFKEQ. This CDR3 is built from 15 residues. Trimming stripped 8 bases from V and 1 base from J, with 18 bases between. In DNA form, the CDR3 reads TGTGCCAGCGCCGCGCGGGCGTGGGATTCCTACGAGCAGTACTTC. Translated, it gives CASAARAWDSYEQYF.

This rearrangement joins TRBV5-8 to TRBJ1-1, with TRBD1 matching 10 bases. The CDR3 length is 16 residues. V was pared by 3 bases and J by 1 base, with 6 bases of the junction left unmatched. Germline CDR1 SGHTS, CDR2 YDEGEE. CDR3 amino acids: CASSWGQGPRNTEAFF. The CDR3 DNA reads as TGTGCCAGCAGCTGGGGACAGGGGCCTCGGAACACTGAAGCTTTCTTT.

In DNA form, the CDR3 reads TGTGCCAGCAGCGGGACAGGACCCTACGAGCAGTACTTC. Amino acid sequence: CASSGTGPYEQYF. The chain links TRBV27 to TRBJ2-7; 8 bases line up with TRBD1. From germline, CDR1 is MNHEY and CDR2 SMNVEV (reference sequence). The CDR3 is 13 residues long. Trimming removed 6 bases from V and 2 bases from J; junction bases left unmatched: 3.

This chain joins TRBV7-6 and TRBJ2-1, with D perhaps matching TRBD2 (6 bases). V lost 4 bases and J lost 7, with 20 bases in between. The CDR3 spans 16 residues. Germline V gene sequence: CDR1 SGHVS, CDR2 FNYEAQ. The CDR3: CASSSYGPGVKNEQFF. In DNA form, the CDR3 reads TGTGCCAGCAGCTCGTACGGACCGGGGGTCAAGAATGAGCAGTTCTTC.

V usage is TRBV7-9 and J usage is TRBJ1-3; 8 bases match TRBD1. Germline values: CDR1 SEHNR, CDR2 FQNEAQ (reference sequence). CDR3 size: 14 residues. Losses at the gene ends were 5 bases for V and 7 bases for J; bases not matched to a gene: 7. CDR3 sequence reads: CASSAGQGPNTIYF. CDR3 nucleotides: TGTGCCAGCAGCGCCGGACAGGGTCCGAACACCATATATTTT.

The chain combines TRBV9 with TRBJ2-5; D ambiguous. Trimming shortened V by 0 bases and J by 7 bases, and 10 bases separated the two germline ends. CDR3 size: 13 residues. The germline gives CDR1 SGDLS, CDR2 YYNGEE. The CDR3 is CASSVETHGTQYF. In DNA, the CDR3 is TGTGCCAGCAGCGTAGAAACTCACGGGACCCAGTACTTC.

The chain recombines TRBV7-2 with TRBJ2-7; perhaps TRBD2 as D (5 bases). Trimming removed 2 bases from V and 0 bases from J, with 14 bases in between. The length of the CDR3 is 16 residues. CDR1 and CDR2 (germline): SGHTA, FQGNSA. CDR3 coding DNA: TGTGCCAGCAGCTTACAGTCGTCAAGCGGCTCCTACGAGCAGTACTTC. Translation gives CASSLQSSSGSYEQYF.

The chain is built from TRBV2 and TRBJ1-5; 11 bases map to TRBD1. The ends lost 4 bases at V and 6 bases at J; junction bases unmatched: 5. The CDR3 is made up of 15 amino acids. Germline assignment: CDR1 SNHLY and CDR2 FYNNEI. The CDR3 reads CASSGGDRGTQPQHF. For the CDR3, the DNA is TGTGCCAGCAGTGGAGGGGACAGGGGGACTCAGCCCCAGCATTTT.

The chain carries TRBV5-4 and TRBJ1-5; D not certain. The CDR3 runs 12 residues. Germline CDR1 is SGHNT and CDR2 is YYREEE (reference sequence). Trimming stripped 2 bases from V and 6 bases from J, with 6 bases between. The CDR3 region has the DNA TGTGCCAGCAGCTTCGAGGGTCAGCCCCAGCATTTT. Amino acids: CASSFEGQPQHF.

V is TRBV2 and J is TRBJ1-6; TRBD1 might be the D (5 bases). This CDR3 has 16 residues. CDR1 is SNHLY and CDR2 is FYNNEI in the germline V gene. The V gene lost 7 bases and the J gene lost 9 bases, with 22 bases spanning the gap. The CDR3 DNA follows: TGTGCCAGCATCCCGACGGGTGGCAGGGATGCTTCACCCCTCCACTTT. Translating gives CASIPTGGRDASPLHF.